Below are 3 T cell receptor beta chains sequenced from a single sample in a study of blood T cell repertoires in COVID-19. Profiling relied on immunoSEQ multiplex PCR, and the TCRdb table lists in-frame clones only, not all of them. The table includes roughly 53,000 clones, about 88% detected once. The sample comprised peripheral blood. The receptors were gathered from a man in his fifties or sixties with acute or convalescent COVID-19.

This chain joins TRBV6-5 and TRBJ1-3; D possibly corresponds to TRBD1 (5 bases). Deletions cut 8 bases from V and 0 bases from J, with 14 bases between. The germline CDR1 and CDR2 sequences are MNHEY and SVGAGI. The CDR3 covers 15 residues. CDR3 protein: CASGGLRDSGNTIYF. The CDR3 nucleotides read TGTGCCAGCGGGGGACTCCGCGACTCTGGAAACACCATATATTTT.

The chain recombines TRBV9 with TRBJ2-3; 9 bases match TRBD2. This CDR3 contains 13 residues. Germline lookup yields CDR1 SGDLS and CDR2 YYNGEE. V was clipped by 2 bases and J by 6 bases; unmatched bases: 1. CDR3 protein: CASSVLAGDTQYF. The CDR3 DNA reads TGTGCCAGCAGCGTCCTAGCGGGGGATACGCAGTATTTT.

V usage is TRBV4-2 and J usage is TRBJ2-5; the D is unclear. Per germline, CDR1 LGHNA and CDR2 YNFKEQ. Deletions cut 1 base from V and 4 bases from J, with 7 bases between. The CDR3 runs 13 residues. Written as DNA, the CDR3 is TGTGCCAGCAGCCAAGGGGCAGGAGAGACCCAGTACTTC. This codes for CASSQGAGETQYF.